This T cell receptor beta chain emerged from a study of blood T cells in healthy people across ages. As to this clonotype: Its antigen is not known.

V was cut by 2 bases and J by 8 bases, with 12 bases left in between. Germline lookup yields CDR1 SQVTM and CDR2 ANQGSEA. CDR3 length: 12 residues. PCR was performed a second time for roughly 7 to 11 cycles using a sample-barcoded 5' primer and a J-beta primer mix. One entry per CDR3 protein, called by TCRdb with MiXCR from the 5' RACE reads. The table includes approximately 800,000 distinct CDR3 sequences, 53% detected once. Healthy individuals of Caucasian origin from Russia, aged roughly 6 to 90, served as donors. Study-level points and caveats: CMV status of donors was unknown, possibly confounding expanded clonotype changes. Older individuals had lower TCR beta diversity per million T cells (the decline was roughly linear).

This sequence originates from a man at least 80 years old in good health. The source material was blood. The chain employs TRBV29-1 and TRBJ1-2, with D tentatively TRBD1 (6 bases). The chain's CDR3 is CSVETGLLGYTF. CDR3 coding DNA: TGCAGCGTTGAAACAGGGCTACTGGGCTACACCTTC.